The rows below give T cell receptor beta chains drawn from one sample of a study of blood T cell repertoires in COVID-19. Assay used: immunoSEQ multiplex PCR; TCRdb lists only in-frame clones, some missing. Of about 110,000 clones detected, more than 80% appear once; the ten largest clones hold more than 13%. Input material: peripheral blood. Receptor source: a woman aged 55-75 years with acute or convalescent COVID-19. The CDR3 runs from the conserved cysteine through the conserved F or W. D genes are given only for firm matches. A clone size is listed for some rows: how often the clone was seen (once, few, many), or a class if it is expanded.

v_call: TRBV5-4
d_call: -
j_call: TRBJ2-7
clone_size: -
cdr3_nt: TGTGCCAGCAGCTACGGGGGCGGGAGTAAGTACGAGCAGTACTTC
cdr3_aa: CASSYGGGSKYEQYF

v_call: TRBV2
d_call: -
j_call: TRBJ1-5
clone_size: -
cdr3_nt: TGTGCCAGCAGCGAAGGCGGCGTGGTCCATAGCAATCAGCCCCAGCATTTT
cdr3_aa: CASSEGGVVHSNQPQHF

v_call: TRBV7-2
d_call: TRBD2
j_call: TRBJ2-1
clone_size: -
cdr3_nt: TGTGCCAGCACGCGAGCGGGGTTCTCCTACAATGAGCAGTTCTTC
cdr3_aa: CASTRAGFSYNEQFF

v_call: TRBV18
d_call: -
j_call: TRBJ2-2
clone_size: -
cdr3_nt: TGTGCCAGCTCACAAAACAGGGAGACCGGGGAGCTGTTTTTT
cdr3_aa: CASSQNRETGELFF

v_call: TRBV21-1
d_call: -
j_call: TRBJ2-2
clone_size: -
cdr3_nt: TGTGCCAGCAGCTACGGACAGGCGAACACCGGGGAGCTGTTTTTT
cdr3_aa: CASSYGQANTGELFF

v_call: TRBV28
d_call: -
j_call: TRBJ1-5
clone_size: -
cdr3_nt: TGTGCCAGCAGTTTATTCCGCAGGGTGGACAATCAGCCCCAGCATTTT
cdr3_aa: CASSLFRRVDNQPQHF

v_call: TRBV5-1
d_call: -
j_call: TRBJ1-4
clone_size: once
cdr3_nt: TGCGCCAGCAGCCGGACAGCGATCAATGAAAAACTGTTTTTT
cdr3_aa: CASSRTAINEKLFF

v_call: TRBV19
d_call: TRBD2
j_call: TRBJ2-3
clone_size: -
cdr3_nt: TGTGCCAGTAGTACTCTACAGGGGCGGGGGGGCGATACGCAGTATTTT
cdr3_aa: CASSTLQGRGGDTQYF

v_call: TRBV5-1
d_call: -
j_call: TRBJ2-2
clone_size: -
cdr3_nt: TGCGCCAGCTCCGAGGTGACGAGGTCCGGGGAGCTGTTTTTT
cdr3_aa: CASSEVTRSGELFF

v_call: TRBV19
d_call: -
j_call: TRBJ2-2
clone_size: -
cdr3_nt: TGTGCCAGTAGGGCGCAGGGGAGCACCGGGGAGCTGTTTTTT
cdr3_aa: CASRAQGSTGELFF

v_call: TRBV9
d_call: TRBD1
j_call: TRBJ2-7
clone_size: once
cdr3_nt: TGTGCCAGCAGCGTAGCCTCGACAGGGACCTCCTACGAGCAGTACTTC
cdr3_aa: CASSVASTGTSYEQYF

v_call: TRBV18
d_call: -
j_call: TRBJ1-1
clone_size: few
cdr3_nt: TGTGCCAGCTCAGGTAAAACAGCTCCCTCTCCGGAAGCTTTCTTT
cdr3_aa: CASSGKTAPSPEAFF

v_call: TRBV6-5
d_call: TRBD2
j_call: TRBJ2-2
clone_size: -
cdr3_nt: TGTGCCACGGGGAGCGGGAGTAATTCCGGGGAGCTGTTTTTT
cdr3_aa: CATGSGSNSGELFF

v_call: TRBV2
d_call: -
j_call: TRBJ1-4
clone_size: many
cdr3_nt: TGTGCCAGCAGGGAGAGCCTAGGTCGATATGAAAAACTGTTTTTT
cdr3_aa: CASRESLGRYEKLFF

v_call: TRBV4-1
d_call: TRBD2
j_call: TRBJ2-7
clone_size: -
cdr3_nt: TGCGCCAGCAGCCAACTACTAGCGGGAGGGATCTACGAGCAGTACTTC
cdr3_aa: CASSQLLAGGIYEQYF

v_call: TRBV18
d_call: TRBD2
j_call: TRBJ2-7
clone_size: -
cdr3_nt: TGTGCCAGCTCACTAACTAGCGGGGGGGCAAGTGAGCAGTACTTC
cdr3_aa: CASSLTSGGASEQYF

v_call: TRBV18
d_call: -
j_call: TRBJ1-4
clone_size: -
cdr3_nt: TGTGCCAGCTCACGAGGGCGCGGTGAAAAACTGTTTTTT
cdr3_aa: CASSRGRGEKLFF

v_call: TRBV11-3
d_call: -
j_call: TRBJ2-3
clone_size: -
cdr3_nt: TGTGCCAGCAGCTTCACTACTGGTACGCAGTATTTT
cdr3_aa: CASSFTTGTQYF

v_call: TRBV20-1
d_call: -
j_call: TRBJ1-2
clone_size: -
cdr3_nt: TGCAGTGCTAGTGGGCAGTATGGCTACACCTTC
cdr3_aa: CSASGQYGYTF

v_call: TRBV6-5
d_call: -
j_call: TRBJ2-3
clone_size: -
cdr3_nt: TGTGCCAGCCTACCAGGGGGCACAGATACGCAGTATTTT
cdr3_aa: CASLPGGTDTQYF

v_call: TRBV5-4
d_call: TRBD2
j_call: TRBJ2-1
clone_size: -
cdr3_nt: TGTGCCAGTGGGCTAGCGGGGCACAATGAGCAGTTCTTC
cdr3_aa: CASGLAGHNEQFF

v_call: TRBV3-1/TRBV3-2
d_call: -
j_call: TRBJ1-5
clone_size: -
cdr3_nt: TGTGCCAGCAGCCAGCACAGATCCAATCAGCCCCAGCATTTT
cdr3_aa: CASSQHRSNQPQHF

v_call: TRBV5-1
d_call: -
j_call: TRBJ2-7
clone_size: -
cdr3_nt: TGCGCCAGCAGCTCAACTACACCCACCTACGAGCAGTACTTC
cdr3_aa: CASSSTTPTYEQYF

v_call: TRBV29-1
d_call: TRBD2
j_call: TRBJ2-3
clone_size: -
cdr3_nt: TGCAGCGTCGGGGTAGCGGGGAGGACAGATACGCAGTATTTT
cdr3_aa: CSVGVAGRTDTQYF

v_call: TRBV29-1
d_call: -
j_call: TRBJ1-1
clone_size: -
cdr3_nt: TGCAGCGTCCGGGATCCGTGGGCGTCCACTGAAGCTTTCTTT
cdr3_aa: CSVRDPWASTEAFF

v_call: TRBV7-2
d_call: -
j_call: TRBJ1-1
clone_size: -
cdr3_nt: TGTGCCAGCAGCTTAACGGCTGGGAGTAATGAAGCTTTCTTT
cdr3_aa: CASSLTAGSNEAFF

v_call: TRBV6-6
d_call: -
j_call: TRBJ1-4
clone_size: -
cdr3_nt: TGTGCCAGCAGCCTCCCCACGGAGTATAATGAAAAACTGTTTTTT
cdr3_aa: CASSLPTEYNEKLFF

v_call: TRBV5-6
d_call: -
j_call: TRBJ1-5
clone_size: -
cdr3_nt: TGTGCCAGCAGCCTACTTAGCCTGAATCAGCCCCAGCATTTT
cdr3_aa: CASSLLSLNQPQHF